The 11 T cell receptor beta chains listed next were all sequenced from one sample in a study of shared clonotypes between healthy human individuals (dated by TCRdb to the early 2020s). Libraries were made using the immunoSEQ multiplex PCR assay. TCRdb's version of the immuneACCESS table is confined to in-frame rearrangements and falls short of the full clone set. An unresolved V gene accounts for under half of the shortfall where checked; the remainder is of unknown origin. This sample gives 450,000 or so clones in total; about 74% of them show up just once. Together, the top ten hold 9.5% to 15% of the sample. Sequenced sample: PBMCs. The receptor set was obtained from a woman aged 40 to 55 in good health. Some clones in this sample may be carry-over from other donors' samples.

The V gene is TRBV19, the J gene TRBJ1-2; a weak D match, TRBD1 (5 bases). V lost 0 bases and J lost 8, with 10 bases in between. This CDR3 is built from 13 residues. Germline CDR1 reads LNHDA; CDR2 reads SQIVND (reference sequence). The CDR3 DNA reads as TGTGCCAGTAGTATAGATGGGGGGGACGGCTACACCTTC. Translating gives CASSIDGGDGYTF.

This CDR3 is CAWSPDRGTEAFF. CDR3 DNA: TGTGCCTGGAGTCCGGACAGGGGTACTGAAGCTTTCTTT. The rearrangement links TRBV30 to TRBJ1-1; 9 nucleotides align to TRBD1. Germline V gives CDR1 GTSNPN, CDR2 SVGIG (reference sequence). CDR3 size: 13 residues. Germline trimming cut 2 bases from V and 5 bases from J; bases unmatched to any gene: 3.

The chain joins TRBV7-7 to TRBJ2-1; D is unclear. The ends were cut back, 3 bases at V and 0 bases at J, with 9 bases in the middle. This CDR3 has 15 residues. The germline V gene has CDR1 SSHAT and CDR2 FNYEAQ (reference sequence). This CDR3 is CASSFSESSYNEQFF. CDR3 DNA: TGTGCCAGCAGCTTCAGCGAAAGCTCCTACAATGAGCAGTTCTTC.

The DNA of the CDR3 is TGTGCCACCAGCAGATCGGACAGGCTAAACACTGAAGCTTTCTTT. Protein product: CATSRSDRLNTEAFF. The chain links TRBV15 to TRBJ1-1; 7 positions match TRBD1. The CDR3 runs to 15 residues. The trim removed 2 bases at V and 2 bases at J, leaving 5 bases unmatched. Germline V gene data show CDR1 as LNHNV and CDR2 as YYDKDF (reference sequence). Full variable domain (rest looked up from reference TRBV15 and TRBJ1-1): DAMVIQNPRYQVTQFGKPVTLSCSQTLNHNVMYWYQQKSSQAPKLLFHYYDKDFNNEADTPDNFQSRRPNTSFCFLDIRSPGLGDTAMYLCATSRSDRLNTEAFFGQGTRLTVV.

This clone was seen once. The gene calls are TRBV11-3 and TRBJ2-2, with 8 bases aligning to TRBD1. From germline, CDR1 is SGHNT and CDR2 YENEEA. After removal of 5 bases from V and 4 bases from J, the junction contained 6 bases not matched to a gene. The CDR3 runs 15 residues. The CDR3 DNA follows: TGTGCCAGCAGCCCCAGACAGGGGTTCACCGGGGAGCTGTTTTTT. It is translated as CASSPRQGFTGELFF. The full variable domain, with the rest looked up from reference TRBV11-3 and TRBJ2-2, is EAGVVQSPRYKIIEKKQPVAFWCNPISGHNTLYWYLQNLGQGPELLIRYENEEAVDDSQLPKDRFSAERLKGVDSTLKIQPAELGDSAVYLCASSPRQGFTGELFFGEGSRLTVL.

The J gene is TRBJ1-3, the V gene TRBV11-2; D gene uncertain. V was shortened by 5 bases and J by 0 bases, with 8 bases between the two germline ends. The germline gives CDR1 SGHAT, CDR2 FQNNGV. The CDR3 spans 14 residues. In DNA form, the CDR3 reads TGTGCCAGCAGCGTTAATCTCTCTGGAAACACCATATATTTT. It translates to CASSVNLSGNTIYF.

The V and J genes are TRBV27 and TRBJ1-1; tentatively, D is TRBD1 (5 bases). The CDR3 is made up of 12 amino acids. The V gene lost 3 bases and the J gene lost 10 bases, with 12 bases spanning the gap. CDR1 is MNHEY, CDR2 SMNVEV, per germline (reference sequence). The CDR3: CASSLGYGAAFF. CDR3 in DNA: TGTGCCAGCAGTTTGGGGTATGGGGCAGCTTTCTTT.

The chain combines TRBV7-2 with TRBJ2-1, with 8 nucleotides matching TRBD1. With 1 base clipped from V and 10 bases from J, the junction kept 6 bases outside the gene matches. The CDR3 has 14 amino acids. The germline gives CDR1 SGHTA, CDR2 FQGNSA. For the CDR3, the DNA is TGTGCCAGCAGCTTAGGACAGGGGCCCCTCGAGCAGTTCTTC. Its translation: CASSLGQGPLEQFF.

This chain links TRBV7-9 with TRBJ2-7, with TRBD1 matching 9 bases. Germline loops: CDR1 SEHNR, CDR2 FQNEAQ (reference sequence). J was trimmed by 0 bases and V by 1 base; bases with no gene match: 4. The CDR3 contains 16 residues. The CDR3 reads CASSLGTGVNSYEQYF. DNA of the CDR3: TGTGCCAGCAGCTTAGGGACAGGGGTTAACTCCTACGAGCAGTACTTC.

The rearrangement links TRBV6-1 to TRBJ1-2, with a weak D call TRBD1 (6 bases). V was shortened by 1 base and J by 4 bases, with 13 bases between the two germline ends. The germline V gene has CDR1 MNHNS and CDR2 SASEGT. CDR3 length: 15 residues. The CDR3 DNA follows: TGTGCCAGCAGTGAAGAAGGCAGGGGAGGCTATGGCTACACCTTC. This sequence encodes CASSEEGRGGYGYTF.

The chain links TRBV28 to TRBJ1-1; D may be TRBD1 (5 bases). This CDR3 has 13 amino acids. Trimming removed 2 bases from V and 6 bases from J, with 10 bases in between. The germline CDR1 and CDR2 sequences are MDHEN and SYDVKM. CDR3 sequence reads: CASSLAGSAEAFF. Here the CDR3 DNA reads TGTGCCAGCAGTTTAGCAGGGAGCGCTGAAGCTTTCTTT.